This TCR beta chain was sequenced during a study of cytomegalovirus exposure and HLA in healthy donors. Germline CDR1 is SGHAT and CDR2 is FQNNGV. Trimming shortened V by 1 base and J by 7 bases, and 7 bases separated the two germline ends. The CDR3 runs 12 residues. This clone has a handful of counts. Primers included in the PCR were 60 Vbeta and 13 Jbeta primers. Sequenced by immunoSEQ multiplex PCR; TCRdb stores in-frame clones only, minus some. The sample contains roughly 100,000 clones, approximately 80% of which appear only once. Sequences were obtained from PBMCs. The sequence was collected from a man aged 50-60 years in good health and CMV-seronegative. The genes are TRBV11-2 and TRBJ1-2; no definite D call. This CDR3 is CASSLAAGGYTF. DNA for the CDR3: TGTGCCAGCAGCTTAGCAGCGGGTGGCTACACCTTC.